This T cell receptor beta chain emerged from a study of neurological immune-mediated disorders. General study findings and limits: Phylogenetic grouping assigned the repertoires of 18 of 34 multiple sclerosis patients to a single related-CDR3 cluster, which may represent a signature. The multiple sclerosis repertoire cluster was not associated with any clinical or MRI feature, with the authors stating that larger cohorts are needed.

Trimming pared 2 bases from V and 0 bases from J, leaving 12 bases between. This CDR3 has 15 residues. Germline V gene data show CDR1 as SGDLS and CDR2 as YYNGEE. This clonotype has a count of ten or more. The antigen is undetermined. Sample time point: longitudinal time-point 2. Unsorted libraries were derived from 2 million PBMCs stored at -80 C. MiXCR, run by TCRdb on the 5' RACE reads, gives a single entry per CDR3 protein. Of tens of thousands of distinct CDR3 sequences listed, 5% to 6.5% are singletons. The sample consisted of PBMCs. This chain connects TRBV9 to TRBJ2-7; D remains unclear. The receptor was isolated from a woman aged 55-70 years with multiple sclerosis. In DNA form, the CDR3 reads TGTGCCAGCAGCGTCAGTTACTTCAGCTCCTACGAGCAGTACTTC. The encoded protein is CASSVSYFSSYEQYF.